This T cell receptor (beta chain) was profiled in a study of T cells after somatic rescue of genetic block. The CDR3 covers 14 residues. V was clipped by 4 bases and J by 1 base, with 11 bases between them. Germline lookup yields CDR1 SNHLY and CDR2 FYNNEI. This clone was seen only a few times. The protocol was immunoSEQ multiplex PCR, while the TCRdb copy is restricted to in-frame clones and leaves out a portion. The repertoire holds approximately 65,000 clones, around 93% seen once, with 2.9% in the top ten. The V call is TRBV2, the J call TRBJ2-7; no clear D gene. The material sequenced was peripheral blood mononuclear cells (PBMCs). The sequence came from a man in his forties. CDR3 protein: CASSGGSLSYEQYF. The DNA of the CDR3 is TGTGCCAGCAGTGGGGGAAGTTTGTCCTACGAGCAGTACTTC.